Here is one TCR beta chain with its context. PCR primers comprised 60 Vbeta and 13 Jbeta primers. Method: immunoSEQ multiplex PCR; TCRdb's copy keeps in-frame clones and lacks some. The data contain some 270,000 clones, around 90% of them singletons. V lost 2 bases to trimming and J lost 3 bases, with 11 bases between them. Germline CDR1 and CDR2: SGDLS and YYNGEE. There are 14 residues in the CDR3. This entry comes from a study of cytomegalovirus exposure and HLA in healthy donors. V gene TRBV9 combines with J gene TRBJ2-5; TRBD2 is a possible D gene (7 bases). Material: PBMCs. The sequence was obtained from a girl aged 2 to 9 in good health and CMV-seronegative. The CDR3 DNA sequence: TGTGCCAGCAGCGTTTGGGGGGGCGAAGAGACCCAGTACTTC. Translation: CASSVWGGEETQYF. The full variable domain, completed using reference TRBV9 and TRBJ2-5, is DSGVTQTPKHLITATGQRVTLRCSPRSGDLSVYWYQQSLDQGLQFLIQYYNGEERAKGNILERFSAQQFPDLHSELNLSSLELGDSALYFCASSVWGGEETQYFGPGTRLLVL.